One sample yielded the 8 T cell receptor beta chains listed below, sequenced in a study of T cells after posttransplantation cyclophosphamide. Sequencing was performed with immunoSEQ multiplex PCR; in TCRdb, only in-frame clones are kept and a portion is missing. The data show fewer than 35,000 clones, with none appearing a single time. The specimen was PBMCs. The receptors originated from a woman aged 25 to 39 in good health and a related stem cell transplant donor.

This clone was detected ten times or more. This chain joins TRBV5-5 and TRBJ2-7; 8 nucleotides line up with TRBD1. V trimming: 7 bases; J trimming: 7 bases; junction bases outside the gene matches: 7. This CDR3 is built from 12 residues. CDR1 SGHKS and CDR2 YYEKEE come from the germline V gene (reference sequence). CDR3 amino acids: CASSDRGREQYF. CDR3 coding DNA: TGTGCCAGCTCAGACAGGGGAAGGGAGCAGTACTTC. Together with reference TRBV5-5 and TRBJ2-7, the CDR3 gives the full variable domain: DAGVTQSPTHLIKTRGQQVTLRCSPISGHKSVSWYQQVLGQGPQFIFQYYEKEERGRGNFPDRFSARQFPNYSSELNVNALLLGDSALYLCASSDRGREQYFGPGTRLTVT.

Only a few counts were recorded for this clone. This rearrangement joins TRBV6-6 to TRBJ2-5; tentatively, D is TRBD1 (6 bases). The assigned J gene may be wrong: the sequence end matches TRBJ2-7 better. The germline V gene has CDR1 MNHNY and CDR2 SVGAGI (reference sequence). This CDR3 spans 13 amino acids. The CDR3 bases are TGTGCCAGCAGTTACAACAGGGCCTACGAGCAGTACTTC. This encodes CASSYNRAYEQYF.

The chain combines TRBV15 with TRBJ2-1; TRBD1 aligns across 8 bases. The CDR3 is 17 amino acids. The trim removed 2 bases at V and 7 bases at J, leaving 13 bases unmatched. CDR1 is LNHNV, CDR2 YYDKDF, per germline (reference sequence). The CDR3 nucleotides are TGTGCCACCAGCAGACAAACGACAGGGGTTACGGTTAATGAGCAGTTCTTC. It encodes CATSRQTTGVTVNEQFF.

This clone has ten or more counts. The rearrangement links TRBV28 to TRBJ2-6; D is perhaps TRBD1 (6 bases). In germline, CDR1 is MDHEN, CDR2 SYDVKM. Trimming removed 10 bases from V and 7 bases from J, with 23 bases in between. The CDR3 spans 16 residues. The CDR3 spells CATKGQRASGANVLTF. As DNA, the CDR3 is TGTGCCACCAAAGGACAGAGGGCTTCGGGAGCCAACGTCCTGACTTTC.

There are many counts of this clone. V usage is TRBV27 and J usage is TRBJ1-5; 11 bases agree with TRBD1. The CDR3 is made up of 18 amino acids. Germline V gives CDR1 MNHEY, CDR2 SMNVEV (reference sequence). V shed 5 bases, J shed 3 bases, and the junction held 12 bases outside the gene matches. The CDR3 is CASSPVGQGAPSNQPQHF. The CDR3 DNA is TGTGCCAGCAGTCCCGTAGGACAGGGGGCTCCCTCCAATCAGCCCCAGCATTTT.

This clone was counted many times. The chain is built from TRBV12-3 or TRBV12-4 and TRBJ1-5, with D hard to call. The ends were cut back, 7 bases at V and 3 bases at J, with 13 bases in the middle. The CDR3 extends over 14 amino acids. The CDR3 loop reads CASTIGLDNQPQHF. DNA for the CDR3: TGTGCCAGCACCATAGGACTGGACAATCAGCCCCAGCATTTT.

This clone was observed many times. The V and J genes are TRBV5-1 and TRBJ1-4, with D perhaps TRBD1 (6 bases). Trimming removed 1 base from V and 4 bases from J, with 11 bases in between. The CDR3 sequence is 15 residues long. CDR1 and CDR2 (germline): SGHRS, YFSETQ. As DNA, the CDR3 is TGCGCCAGCAGCTTGCGGGGGGCATATAATGAAAAACTGTTTTTT. Translation: CASSLRGAYNEKLFF.

This clone was seen at least ten times. V and J are TRBV5-1 and TRBJ2-3; 9 nucleotides match TRBD2. This CDR3 contains 15 residues. V lost 4 bases to trimming and J lost 2 bases; unmatched junction nucleotides: 5. The germline CDR1 and CDR2 sequences are SGHRS and YFSETQ. CDR3 protein: CASSPGLANTDTQYF. In nucleotides, the CDR3 is TGCGCCAGCAGCCCAGGACTAGCGAACACAGATACGCAGTATTTT.